The rows below give T cell receptor beta chains drawn from one sample of a study of identifying expanded T cells in peripheral blood. Here immunoSEQ multiplex PCR was the method, and the copy in TCRdb shows in-frame clones only, minus some. Of fewer than 85,000 clones listed, about 88% are singletons. The specimen sequenced was blood. The receptor source for this set is a person aged 18 to 70 in good health. The CDR3 runs from the conserved cysteine through the conserved F or W. D genes are given only for firm matches. Clone size is stated in some rows and not others, as once, few, many or a class when expanded.

clone_size	j_call	cdr3_length	v_call	d_call	cdr3_aa	cdr3_nt
-	TRBJ1-2	13	TRBV30	TRBD1	CAYRDRSFYGYTF	TGTGCCTACCGGGACAGATCATTCTATGGCTACACCTTC
-	TRBJ2-4	14	TRBV19	-	CASSARDTKNIQYF	TGTGCCAGTTCAGCCCGGGACACAAAAAACATTCAGTACTTC
-	TRBJ2-4	18	TRBV28	-	CASSSLRAGSVTKNIQYF	TGTGCCAGCAGTTCCCTGCGTGCAGGGTCTGTGACCAAAAACATTCAGTACTTC
-	TRBJ1-3	11	TRBV29-1	-	CSVDEGNTIYF	TGCAGCGTTGATGAGGGAAACACCATATATTTT
-	TRBJ1-2	13	TRBV2	-	CASSESHDYGYTF	TGTGCCAGCAGTGAATCACATGACTATGGCTACACCTTC
-	TRBJ1-2	12	TRBV2	-	CASSRKGYGYTF	TGTGCCAGCAGCCGCAAAGGGTATGGCTACACCTTC
-	TRBJ2-1	12	TRBV5-1	-	CASSFGGIEQFF	TGCGCCAGCAGCTTCGGGGGTATTGAGCAGTTCTTC
-	TRBJ2-7	13	TRBV7-9	-	CASSPQDVYEQYF	TGTGCCAGCAGCCCACAGGACGTCTACGAGCAGTACTTC
few	TRBJ1-1	12	TRBV5-6	-	CASEVLNTEAFF	TGTGCCAGCGAAGTACTGAACACTGAAGCTTTCTTT
-	TRBJ2-7	12	TRBV6-5	-	CASRGGSYEQYF	TGTGCCAGCAGGGGGGGCTCCTACGAGCAGTACTTC
-	TRBJ2-5	15	TRBV2	-	CASSVQGGKEETQYF	TGTGCCAGCAGTGTACAGGGGGGGAAAGAAGAGACCCAGTACTTC
-	TRBJ2-3	14	TRBV4-1	-	CASSQERATDTQYF	TGCGCCAGCAGCCAAGAAAGAGCGACAGATACGCAGTATTTT
-	TRBJ1-2	22	TRBV5-3	TRBD1	CARSPIDRDSANPSILLYGYTF	TGTGCCAGAAGCCCTATTGACCGGGACAGCGCCAATCCATCTATCCTTTTATATGGCTACACCTTC
-	TRBJ1-2	14	TRBV6-5	-	CASSSEQSYVGYTF	TGTGCCAGCAGCTCAGAACAGAGCTATGTTGGCTACACCTTC
-	TRBJ2-7	14	TRBV9	-	CASSVASGVAEQYF	TGTGCCAGCAGCGTAGCTTCGGGAGTGGCCGAGCAGTACTTC
-	TRBJ2-7	14	TRBV11-2	TRBD1	CASSLERQGGEQYF	TGTGCCAGCAGCTTAGAGAGACAGGGGGGCGAGCAGTACTTC
-	TRBJ1-4	15	TRBV2	-	CATIAGGATNEKLFF	TGTGCCACCATTGCCGGGGGGGCAACTAATGAAAAACTGTTTTTT
-	TRBJ2-1	14	TRBV30	-	CAWSLGGALDEQFF	TGTGCCTGGAGTCTAGGAGGGGCCTTGGATGAGCAGTTCTTC
few	TRBJ2-5	14	TRBV7-2	TRBD1	CASSFSTGGETQYF	TGTGCCAGCAGCTTTTCGACAGGGGGGGAGACCCAGTACTTC
-	TRBJ1-1	15	TRBV6-1	-	CASSERGVGSTEAFF	TGTGCCAGCAGTGAACGAGGTGTGGGAAGCACTGAAGCTTTCTTT
-	TRBJ1-1	14	TRBV19	-	CATRRGPMNTEAFF	TGTGCCACCCGCCGGGGCCCCATGAACACTGAAGCTTTCTTT
-	TRBJ2-7	14	TRBV7-2	-	CASSLVGGYYEQYF	TGTGCCAGCAGCTTAGTTGGGGGGTACTACGAGCAGTACTTC
-	TRBJ2-7	16	TRBV11-2	-	CASSLRGTVFTYEQYF	TGTGCCAGCAGCTTAAGGGGTACAGTCTTCACCTACGAGCAGTACTTC
-	TRBJ2-7	13	TRBV28	TRBD1	CASSFQGAVEQYF	TGTGCCAGCAGTTTCCAGGGGGCCGTCGAGCAGTACTTC
once	TRBJ2-1	15	TRBV27	TRBD2	CASSLSGSSYNEQFF	TGTGCCAGCAGTCTTAGCGGGAGCTCCTACAATGAGCAGTTCTTC
-	TRBJ2-5	14	TRBV7-7	TRBD1	CASSLATGGETQYF	TGTGCCAGCAGCTTAGCGACAGGGGGGGAGACCCAGTACTTC
-	TRBJ2-5	18	TRBV6-1	TRBD1	CASSEAGTGEPWWETQYF	TGTGCCAGCAGTGAAGCGGGGACAGGGGAGCCGTGGTGGGAGACCCAGTACTTC
-	TRBJ1-5	16	TRBV19	-	CASSIARSSRNQPQHF	TGTGCCAGTAGTATTGCCCGGAGTAGTCGCAATCAGCCCCAGCATTTT